Each of the 6 T cell receptor beta chains below was sequenced from the same sample in a study of blood T cell repertoires in COVID-19. The assay was immunoSEQ multiplex PCR, and TCRdb's table has in-frame clones only and misses some. This sample has over 100,000 clones, with about 79% found just once. Source material: peripheral blood. The receptor set was obtained from a woman of 80 years or more with active or convalescent COVID-19.

V usage is TRBV27 and J usage is TRBJ2-2; a possible D gene is TRBD2 (6 bases). The length of the CDR3 is 16 residues. Trimming removed 5 bases from V and 4 bases from J, with 17 bases in between. Per germline, CDR1 MNHEY and CDR2 SMNVEV (reference sequence). CDR3 loop: CASSPFSGRGTGELFF. CDR3 nucleotide sequence: TGTGCCAGCAGTCCCTTTTCCGGGCGGGGCACCGGGGAGCTGTTTTTT.

This chain uses TRBV12-3 or TRBV12-4 with TRBJ2-7; 7 nucleotides agree with TRBD1. Trimming removed 6 bases from V and 11 bases from J; junction bases left unmatched: 13. This CDR3 has 13 amino acids. The CDR3 DNA is TGTGCCAGCAGCTTCTCTGGACAGGCCCAAAAGTACTTC. Amino acids: CASSFSGQAQKYF.

This sequence joins TRBV7-9 and TRBJ2-7; TRBD2 agrees at 12 bases. Unmatched junction bases numbered 4, after V lost 4 bases and J lost 3 bases. The CDR3 loop spans 15 amino acids. CDR1 is SEHNR and CDR2 is FQNEAQ in the germline V gene (reference sequence). The CDR3 spells CASSSPGLAGYEQYF. CDR3 coding DNA: TGTGCCAGCAGCTCACCGGGACTAGCGGGCTACGAGCAGTACTTC.

The J gene is TRBJ2-2, the V gene TRBV2; D not resolved. Looked up from germline, CDR1 is SNHLY and CDR2 is FYNNEI. This CDR3 spans 15 amino acids. V was clipped by 2 bases and J by 4 bases, with 11 bases between them. As DNA, the CDR3 is TGTGCCAGCAGTGAAAATAGCCGGTTCACCGGGGAGCTGTTTTTT. This sequence encodes CASSENSRFTGELFF. The full variable domain, in which reference TRBV2 and TRBJ2-2 provide the parts outside the CDR3, is EPEVTQTPSHQVTQMGQEVILRCVPISNHLYFYWYRQILGQKVEFLVSFYNNEISEKSEIFDDQFSVERPDGSNFTLKIRSTKLEDSAMYFCASSENSRFTGELFFGEGSRLTVL.

The chain couples TRBV6-1 to TRBJ2-6; D call uncertain. Germline V gene data show CDR1 as MNHNS and CDR2 as SASEGT. This CDR3 is built from 16 residues. V lost 1 base and J 2 bases, leaving 9 bases between the germline ends. Here the CDR3 reads CASSEGIFAGANVLTF. The CDR3 DNA is TGTGCCAGCAGTGAAGGTATCTTCGCTGGGGCCAACGTCCTGACTTTC.

The rearrangement joins TRBV5-1 to TRBJ1-4; a possible D gene is TRBD1 (5 bases). Trimming shortened V by 0 bases and J by 7 bases, and 13 bases separated the two germline ends. Germline V gene lookup returns CDR1 SGHRS and CDR2 YFSETQ. The CDR3 totals 15 residues. This chain's CDR3 is CASSLVPGGGEKLFF. The CDR3 coding sequence is TGCGCCAGCAGCTTGGTCCCGGGGGGAGGTGAAAAACTGTTTTTT.